The 21 T cell receptor beta chains below come from one sample, sequenced in a study of regulatory T cells in long-lasting Graves disease. Libraries of TCR beta came from iRepertoire HTBI primers plus Arm-PCR of CDR3 regions. Using its own MiXCR run on the multiplex PCR reads, TCRdb lists one record per CDR3 protein. The repertoire holds 350,000 to 500,000 distinct CDR3 sequences, with 16% as singletons. Time point in this sample: newly diagnosed GD, antithyroid drugs for less than 3 months. Researchers made the TCR library from RNA that was extracted from PBMCs. In addition, the sample was reused for a study of T cells in Graves' hyperthyroidism and ophthalmopathy.

The sample consisted of peripheral blood mononuclear cells (PBMCs), taken at new diagnosis, from a patient treated with antithyroid drugs. These receptors were collected from a woman under 30 with Graves disease.

The chain is built from TRBV5-8 and TRBJ1-2; perhaps TRBD1 as D (5 bases). CDR3 length: 13 residues. CDR1 is SGHTS, CDR2 YDEGEE, per germline. Between the trimmed V and J ends, which lost 4 bases and 5 bases, there was a span of 12 bases. The CDR3 bases are TGTGCCAGCAGCCGACAGTGGTCTTATGGCTACACCTTC. Protein: CASSRQWSYGYTF.

The table lists this clonotype with many counts. The V and J genes are TRBV3-1 and TRBJ2-1; 11 nucleotides match TRBD2. Trimming cost V 3 bases and J 8 bases; bases outside gene matches: 9. The CDR3 totals 16 residues. Germline CDR1 reads LGHDT; CDR2 reads YNNKEL (reference sequence). The DNA of the CDR3 is TGTGCCAGCAGCCACCTAGCGGGAGGACATTCGGATGAGCAGTTCTTC. Translation gives CASSHLAGGHSDEQFF.

This clonotype was detected a few times. The chain uses TRBV19 and TRBJ2-3; 13 bases match TRBD2. CDR3 length: 17 amino acids. From germline, CDR1 is LNHDA and CDR2 SQIVND (reference sequence). Trimming cost V 5 bases and J 1 base; bases outside gene matches: 6. DNA for the CDR3: TGTGCCAGTAGTGGACTAGCGGGAGTGGACGGCACAGATACGCAGTATTTT. Its protein is CASSGLAGVDGTDTQYF. Based on the CDR3 plus reference TRBV19 and TRBJ2-3, the full variable domain is DGGITQSPKYLFRKEGQNVTLSCEQNLNHDAMYWYRQDPGQGLRLIYYSQIVNDFQKGDIAEGYSVSREKKESFPLTVTSAQKNPTAFYLCASSGLAGVDGTDTQYFGPGTRLTVL.

The sample holds a few counts of this clonotype. As DNA, the CDR3 is TGTGCCAGCAGCGTAGCGGCAGGGACCTCCTACGAGCAGTACTTC. As protein: CASSVAAGTSYEQYF. J is TRBJ2-7 and V is TRBV9; D is possibly TRBD1 or TRBD2 (5 bases each). The V gene lost 0 bases and the J gene lost 0 bases, with 10 bases spanning the gap. CDR1 is SGDLS, CDR2 YYNGEE, per germline. The CDR3 contains 15 residues.

The sample holds many counts of this clonotype. CDR3 nucleotide sequence: TGTGCCAGCAGTTTTCATCAGGGGATGATGTACTTC. Translated, it gives CASSFHQGMMYF. V and J are TRBV12-3 or TRBV12-4 and TRBJ2-4; tentatively, D is TRBD1 (6 bases). CDR3 length equals 12 residues. V was cut by 3 bases and J by 15 bases, with 15 bases left in between.

In its sample, this clonotype was seen many times. V is TRBV11-2 and J is TRBJ2-1; TRBD2 matches 12 bases. Unmatched junction bases numbered 11, after V lost 5 bases and J lost 3 bases. The germline CDR1 and CDR2 sequences are SGHAT and FQNNGV. The CDR3 consists of 18 residues. The CDR3 spells CASSAGTSGYRNYNEQFF. CDR3 in DNA: TGTGCCAGCAGCGCGGGGACTAGCGGGTATCGTAACTACAATGAGCAGTTCTTC.

V and J are TRBV2 and TRBJ1-2, with D possibly being TRBD1 (5 bases). Germline assignment: CDR1 SNHLY and CDR2 FYNNEI. This CDR3 comprises 15 residues. Trimming left V 5 bases short and J 8 bases short, with 21 bases between. The CDR3 nucleotides read TGTGCCAGCAGTCGTCTCTGGGACCTGAGTGGAGGCTACACCTTC. It specifies CASSRLWDLSGGYTF.

The V gene is TRBV20-1, the J gene TRBJ2-1, with a weak D call TRBD1 (6 bases). V lost 0 bases, J lost 4 bases, and 13 bases lay in between. The CDR3 is 15 amino acids. From germline, CDR1 is DFQATT and CDR2 SNEGSKA (reference sequence). The CDR3: CSARDGDKVYNEQFF. CDR3 DNA: TGCAGTGCTAGAGATGGGGACAAAGTTTACAATGAGCAGTTCTTC.

The genes are TRBV5-6 and TRBJ2-4; TRBD2 aligns across 13 bases. Germline V lookup: CDR1 SGHDT, CDR2 YYEEEE. Trimming removed 4 bases from V and 2 bases from J; junction bases left unmatched: 9. This CDR3 has 18 residues. This chain's CDR3 is CASSPRLAGGGPKNIQYF. CDR3 coding DNA: TGTGCCAGCAGCCCGCGACTAGCGGGAGGTGGTCCCAAAAACATTCAGTACTTC.

This clonotype was counted only a few times. This rearrangement joins TRBV29-1 to TRBJ2-1, with TRBD2 identical over 8 bases. The length of the CDR3 is 14 residues. Germline V CDR1 and CDR2: SQVTM, ANQGSEA. Unmatched junction bases numbered 4, after V lost 6 bases and J lost 0 bases. The CDR3 DNA reads as TGCAGCGTGGCGGGGACTAGCTCCTACAATGAGCAGTTCTTC. This gives the protein CSVAGTSSYNEQFF.

The J gene is TRBJ2-1, the V gene TRBV7-2, with 12 bases matching TRBD2. After removal of 5 bases from V and 6 bases from J, the junction contained 8 bases not matched to a gene. There are 16 residues in the CDR3. Looked up from germline, CDR1 is SGHTA and CDR2 is FQGNSA. The CDR3 loop reads CASSRTSGVYFNEQFF. The CDR3 coding sequence is TGTGCCAGCAGCAGGACTAGCGGGGTTTATTTCAATGAGCAGTTCTTC.

This clonotype has at least ten counts. The V and J genes are TRBV7-9 and TRBJ2-7; D is ambiguous. The CDR3 extends over 13 amino acids. The germline gives CDR1 SEHNR, CDR2 FQNEAQ (reference sequence). The V and J ends lost 5 bases and 2 bases respectively, with 10 bases between them. The DNA of the CDR3 is TGTGCCAGCAGCCGACCGCTAACCTACGAGCAGTACTTC. Translating it yields CASSRPLTYEQYF.

The chain employs TRBV11-3 and TRBJ2-3; D call uncertain. Between the trimmed V and J ends, which lost 5 bases and 5 bases, there was a span of 17 bases. CDR1 and CDR2 (germline): SGHNT, YENEEA. The CDR3 has 15 amino acids. CDR3 sequence (DNA): TGTGCCAGCAGCCCCCGAGCGACCCCGGGAGATACGCAGTATTTT. It is translated as CASSPRATPGDTQYF.

This sequence joins TRBV6-5 and TRBJ2-7; a possible D gene is TRBD1 (5 bases). Germline loops: CDR1 MNHEY, CDR2 SVGAGI. This CDR3 has 16 residues. V was trimmed by 2 bases and J by 6 bases, leaving 20 bases between them. In nucleotides, the CDR3 is TGTGCCAGCAGTTACCCACTCGACAGTGGGCCGGGCGAGCAGTACTTC. Protein: CASSYPLDSGPGEQYF.

In its sample, this clonotype was seen a few times. DNA of the CDR3: TGTGCCAGCAGCGTAGGGGGACTAGCGGGCCTCCAAGAGACCCAGTACTTC. Translation gives CASSVGGLAGLQETQYF. This rearrangement joins TRBV9 to TRBJ2-5, with TRBD2 matching over 12 bases. CDR1 SGDLS and CDR2 YYNGEE come from the germline V gene. V lost 0 bases to trimming and J lost 1 base; unmatched junction nucleotides: 4. There are 17 residues in the CDR3.

The chain combines TRBV6-5 with TRBJ1-4, with 9 bases fitting TRBD1. The CDR3 is 16 residues long. V lost 10 bases and J lost 9; bases outside the gene matches: 18. The germline gives CDR1 MNHEY, CDR2 SVGAGI. CDR3 in amino acids: CATVDRGRPKGKKLFF. CDR3 nucleotide sequence: TGTGCCACAGTTGACAGGGGGAGACCGAAGGGAAAAAAACTGTTTTTT.

This clonotype has just a few counts. V usage is TRBV12-3 or TRBV12-4 and J usage is TRBJ2-5, with 10 bases that match TRBD2. This CDR3 is 15 amino acids long. V shed 5 bases, J shed 5 bases, and the junction held 8 bases outside the gene matches. The CDR3 DNA sequence: TGTGCCAGCAGTACTCTAGCGGGAGCTCTGGAGACCCAGTACTTC. Protein sequence: CASSTLAGALETQYF.

The chain couples TRBV7-3 to TRBJ2-3; no firm D call. CDR1 is SGHTA, CDR2 FQGTGA, per germline. The V and J ends lost 3 bases and 5 bases respectively, with 12 bases between them. There are 14 residues in the CDR3. CDR3 bases: TGTGCCAGCAGCTTGGTACGAGATGGAGATACGCAGTATTTT. As protein: CASSLVRDGDTQYF.

This clonotype was counted only a few times. V usage is TRBV7-2 and J usage is TRBJ2-5, with TRBD2 identical over 8 bases. The CDR3 totals 16 residues. V trimming: 1 base; J trimming: 1 base; junction bases outside the gene matches: 5. The germline gives CDR1 SGHTA, CDR2 FQGNSA. CDR3 sequence (DNA): TGTGCCAGCAGCTTAGTTGGCGGGAGGCCCCAAGAGACCCAGTACTTC. Its translation is CASSLVGGRPQETQYF.

This clonotype was observed many times. The genes are TRBV7-8 and TRBJ2-1; possibly TRBD1 for D (5 bases). Germline CDR1 is SGHVS and CDR2 is FQNEAQ. This CDR3 is 15 amino acids long. Between the trimmed V and J ends, which lost 1 base and 5 bases, there was a span of 12 bases. CDR3 DNA sequence: TGTGCCAGCAGCTTAGATGGGTTGGGGCACAATGAGCAGTTCTTC. It codes for CASSLDGLGHNEQFF.

This clonotype appeared many times. V is TRBV30 and J is TRBJ2-7; the match to TRBD1 covers 7 bases. The CDR3 spans 12 residues. CDR1 and CDR2 (germline): GTSNPN, SVGIG (reference sequence). V lost 5 bases and J lost 4; bases outside the gene matches: 5. The CDR3 bases are TGTGCCTGGGATACACAGGGGTACGAGCAGTACTTC. It is translated as CAWDTQGYEQYF. Full variable domain (remainder filled in from reference TRBV30 and TRBJ2-7): SQTIHQWPATLVQPVGSPLSLECTVEGTSNPNLYWYRQAAGRGLQLLFYSVGIGQISSEVPQNLSASRPQDRQFILSSKKLLLSDSGFYLCAWDTQGYEQYFGPGTRLTVT.